The present TCR beta chain was sequenced within a study of cytomegalovirus exposure and HLA in healthy donors. PCR was performed using 60 Vbeta and 13 Jbeta primers. Measured with immunoSEQ multiplex PCR; TCRdb has only the in-frame clones, and not every one. Found here are about 160,000 clones, about three quarters of them singletons; the top ten hold 2.8%. Germline V lookup: CDR1 MGHRA, CDR2 YSYEKL. The CDR3 spans 18 residues. Trimming at V came to 4 bases and at J to 2 bases, leaving 16 bases not matched to a gene. The sample consisted of PBMCs. The chain uses TRBV4-1 and TRBJ1-1, with TRBD1 identical over 7 bases. This sequence was found in a woman younger than 45 in good health and CMV-seronegative. CDR3 residues: CASSRPGRDSNRNTEAFF. Here the CDR3 DNA reads TGCGCCAGCAGCCGGCCCGGACGGGACAGCAATCGTAACACTGAAGCTTTCTTT.